This TCR beta chain stems from a study of control samples from healthy donors and cancer patients. Germline CDR1 and CDR2: LGHNA and YNFKEQ. The CDR3 sequence is 16 residues long. J gave up 6 bases and V 0 bases, and 10 bases lay outside the gene matches. Libraries were prepared by immunoSEQ multiplex PCR; TCRdb keeps only in-frame clonotypes and omits some of them. This sample has 85,000 to 120,000 clones, with about 92% found just once. Material for sequencing was blood. The rearrangement joins TRBV4-2 to TRBJ1-2; 7 bases map to TRBD1. The origin of this receptor is a woman between 18 and 30 years old in good health. The CDR3 sequence is CASSQDILSRGDGYTF. For the CDR3, the DNA is TGTGCCAGCAGCCAAGATATCCTCTCCAGGGGGGATGGCTACACCTTC.